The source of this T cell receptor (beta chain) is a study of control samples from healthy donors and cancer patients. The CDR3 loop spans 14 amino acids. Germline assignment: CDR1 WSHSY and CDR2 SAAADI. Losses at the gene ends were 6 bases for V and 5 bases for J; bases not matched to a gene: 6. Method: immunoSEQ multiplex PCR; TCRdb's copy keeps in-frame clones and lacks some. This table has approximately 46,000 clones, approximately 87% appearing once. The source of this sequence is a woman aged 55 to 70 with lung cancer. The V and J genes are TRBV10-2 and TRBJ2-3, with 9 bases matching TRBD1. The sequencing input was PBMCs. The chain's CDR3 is CASRPGTGIDTQYF. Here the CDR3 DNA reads TGCGCCAGCAGGCCCGGGACAGGGATAGATACGCAGTATTTT.